Listed here are 9 T cell receptor beta chains from one sample, sequenced in a study of blood T cells in healthy people across ages (dated by TCRdb to 2015 to 2017). Library creation used 5' RACE. TCRdb names Illumina HiSeq 2500 as the instrument used. A second PCR of roughly 6 to 12 cycles was performed with a sample-barcoded 5' primer and a J-beta primer mix. Starting from the raw public reads, TCRdb applied fastp trimming at Q25, assembled clones with MiXCR and retained in-frame beta chains. When rows share a CDR3 protein, they turn into one entry using the most common DNA and genes. This sample is represented by some 1.4 million distinct CDR3 sequences; 42% of them were singletons. Together, the top ten hold 7.9% of the sample. The sequenced material came from blood. These receptors all stem from a woman younger than 35 in good health.

The gene calls are TRBV18 and TRBJ2-2; a weak D match, TRBD2 (6 bases). In germline, CDR1 is KGHSH, CDR2 LQKENI. The germline V and J ends were trimmed by 0 bases and 1 base, with 9 bases remaining between them. The CDR3 is 16 amino acids. Written as DNA, the CDR3 is TGTGCCAGCTCACCACCGACTAGTGAGAACACCGGGGAGCTGTTTTTT. Translated: CASSPPTSENTGELFF.

The V and J genes are TRBV28 and TRBJ2-1; maybe TRBD2 (6 bases). Germline V lookup: CDR1 MDHEN, CDR2 SYDVKM. The CDR3 is 15 residues long. V gave up 5 bases and J gave up 8 bases, with 19 bases separating them. CDR3 in DNA: TGTGCCAGCAGTCATATGCGGGGTCCTGCAGATGAGCAGTTCTTC. It codes for CASSHMRGPADEQFF.

This clonotype was counted only a few times. The gene calls are TRBV20-1 and TRBJ2-7; 10 nucleotides align to TRBD1. V lost 0 bases and J lost 5; bases outside the gene matches: 10. This CDR3 has 16 residues. CDR1 is DFQATT, CDR2 SNEGSKA, per germline (reference sequence). As DNA, the CDR3 is TGCAGTGCTAGAGATACCGAGACAGGGGGCTGGGACGAGCAGTACTTC. This translates into CSARDTETGGWDEQYF.

This clonotype has just a few counts. This sequence joins TRBV25-1 and TRBJ2-1; no clear D gene. The ends were cut back, 10 bases at V and 4 bases at J, with 11 bases in the middle. The germline V gene has CDR1 MGHDK and CDR2 SYGVNS. This CDR3 has 12 residues. CDR3 sequence: CATSQIYNEQFF. The DNA for the CDR3 is TGTGCCACTTCTCAGATTTACAATGAGCAGTTCTTC.

The CDR3 nucleotides are TGTGCCAGCAGTTTCGCTTTTCAGAGAGGGAGGGTGGAGACCCAGTACTTC. This encodes CASSFAFQRGRVETQYF. V gene TRBV28 combines with J gene TRBJ2-5; TRBD2 matches 7 bases. CDR3 size: 17 residues. CDR1 and CDR2 from the germline V gene are MDHEN and SYDVKM. With V trimmed by 3 bases and J by 5 bases, 15 bases remained unmatched.

This chain connects TRBV12-3 or TRBV12-4 to TRBJ2-2; TRBD2 aligns across 10 bases. CDR3 size: 16 residues. V lost 5 bases to trimming and J lost 1 base; unmatched junction nucleotides: 4. CDR3 sequence (DNA): TGTGCCAGCAGTACTAGCGGGGCCATGAACACCGGGGAGCTGTTTTTT. This codes for CASSTSGAMNTGELFF.

The chain links TRBV20-1 to TRBJ2-1; D may be TRBD2 (5 bases). V gave up 6 bases and J gave up 0 bases, with 18 bases separating them. The germline V gene encodes CDR1 DFQATT and CDR2 SNEGSKA (reference sequence). The CDR3 runs 16 residues. The CDR3 here is CSAAVSEGPSYNEQFF. As DNA, the CDR3 is TGCAGTGCCGCCGTTTCCGAGGGCCCCTCCTACAATGAGCAGTTCTTC.

The CDR3 DNA reads as TGTGCCAGCAGTCGGATCGACCCGGAGACCCAGTACTTC. Amino acids: CASSRIDPETQYF. V usage is TRBV12-3 or TRBV12-4 and J usage is TRBJ2-7; D is unclear. The J call is in doubt because the DNA end fits TRBJ2-5 better. The CDR3 contains 13 residues.

The J gene is TRBJ1-4, the V gene TRBV20-1; perhaps TRBD1 as D (6 bases). Deletions cut 6 bases from V and 8 bases from J, with 19 bases between. Germline V gene lookup returns CDR1 DFQATT and CDR2 SNEGSKA (reference sequence). The CDR3 is 14 amino acids. DNA of the CDR3: TGCAGTGCGTACAACAGGGTTGATGGCGAAAAACTGTTTTTT. Amino acid sequence: CSAYNRVDGEKLFF.